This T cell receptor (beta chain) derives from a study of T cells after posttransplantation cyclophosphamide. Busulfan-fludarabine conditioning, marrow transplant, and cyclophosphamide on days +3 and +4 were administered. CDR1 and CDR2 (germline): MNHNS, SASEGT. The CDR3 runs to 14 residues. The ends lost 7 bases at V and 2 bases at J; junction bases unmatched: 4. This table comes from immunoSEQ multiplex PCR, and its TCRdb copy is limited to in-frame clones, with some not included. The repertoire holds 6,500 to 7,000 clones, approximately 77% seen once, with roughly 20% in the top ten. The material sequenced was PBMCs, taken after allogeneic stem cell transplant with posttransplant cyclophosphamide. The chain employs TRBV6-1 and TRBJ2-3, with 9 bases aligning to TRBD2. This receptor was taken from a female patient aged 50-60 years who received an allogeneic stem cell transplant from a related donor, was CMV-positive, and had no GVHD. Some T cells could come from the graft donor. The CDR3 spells CASTLAGLTDTQYF. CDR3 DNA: TGTGCCAGCACTCTAGCGGGACTCACAGATACGCAGTATTTT.